This entry describes one TCR beta chain. Its antigen remains unidentified. CDR1 and CDR2 from the germline V gene are SGHRS and YFSETQ. V gave up 6 bases and J gave up 0 bases, with 10 bases separating them. The CDR3 contains 14 residues. The sample comes from a study of shared clonotypes between healthy human individuals. Across the whole study: Contributing individuals were a couple of females and three males aged 18 to 49.

All of the donors resided in Nashville, Tennessee, and each was a Caucasian adult. Overall study findings and caveats: Sampling used blood alone; tissue repertoires probably differ.

TCRdb's copy holds only in-frame clones and misses some; the assay was immunoSEQ multiplex PCR. The data hold about 2.5 million clones, with about 90% observed a single time. Sequencing input: naive CD4+ T cells from PBMCs. Stated subset: CD45RA+ positively selected. The sequence was obtained from a young man in good health. Some clones in this sample may be carry-over from other donors' samples. This chain uses TRBV5-1 with TRBJ1-3, with a weak D call TRBD1 (5 bases). The CDR3 here is CASMGGSSGNTIYF. CDR3 coding DNA: TGCGCCAGCATGGGGGGAAGCTCTGGAAACACCATATATTTT.